The entry that follows covers one T cell receptor beta chain sequence. Its antigen is undetermined. Germline assignment: CDR1 KGHSH and CDR2 LQKENI. The CDR3 sequence is 17 residues long. V was cut by 3 bases and J by 2 bases, with 18 bases left in between. The study ran its PCR with 60 Vbeta and 13 Jbeta primers. Profiled with immunoSEQ multiplex PCR; TCRdb holds only in-frame clones, not every one. The table shows 150,000 to 180,000 clones, with roughly 80% occurring only once. The sample belongs to a study of cytomegalovirus exposure and HLA in healthy donors. Findings and limits, study-wide: Later genetic work tied a missense DCLRE1C variant to beta-chain V and J trimming. Only CMV serostatus was available as immune exposure information. For most subjects, TCR beta sequences were reported to predict HLA-A and HLA-B alleles with accuracy.

The source is a woman aged 35 to 49 in good health and CMV-seronegative. This chain links TRBV18 with TRBJ2-3; D remains unclear. Sequencing input: PBMCs. The CDR3 coding sequence is TGTGCCAGCTCACCTCCCCTAGTTCTAGGTGTCACAGATACGCAGTATTTT. It translates to CASSPPLVLGVTDTQYF.